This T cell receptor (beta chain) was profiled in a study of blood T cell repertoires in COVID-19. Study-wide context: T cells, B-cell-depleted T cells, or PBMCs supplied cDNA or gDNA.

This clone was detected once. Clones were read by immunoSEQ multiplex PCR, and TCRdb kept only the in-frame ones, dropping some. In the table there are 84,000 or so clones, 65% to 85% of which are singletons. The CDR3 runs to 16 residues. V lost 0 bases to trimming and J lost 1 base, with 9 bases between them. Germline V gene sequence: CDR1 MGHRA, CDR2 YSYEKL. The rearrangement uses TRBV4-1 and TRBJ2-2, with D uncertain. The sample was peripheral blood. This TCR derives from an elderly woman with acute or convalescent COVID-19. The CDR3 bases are TGCGCCAGCAGCCAAGAGTTTTCCAGGAACACCGGGGAGCTGTTTTTT. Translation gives CASSQEFSRNTGELFF.